This T cell receptor (beta chain) was sequenced in a study of blood T cells in healthy people across ages. CDR3 size: 17 residues. Germline V lookup: CDR1 LGHNA, CDR2 YSLEER. Findings and caveats of the study: The diversity estimates, figures obtained from one million T cells, were considered underestimates.

As to this clonotype: Its antigen is currently unknown.

A second PCR, run for about 7 to 11 cycles, used a sample-barcoded 5' primer plus a J-beta primer mix. TCRdb used MiXCR to reprocess the 5' RACE reads, holding one entry per CDR3 protein. The data show approximately 690,000 distinct CDR3 sequences, 40% to 50% seen once. The source is a man older than 75 in good health. This chain uses TRBV4-3 with TRBJ2-4; 9 bases agree with TRBD1. The assigned J gene may be wrong: the sequence end matches TRBJ2-7 better. Sequenced: blood. The CDR3 region is CASSQDARGQGLYEQYF. Written as DNA, the CDR3 is TGCGCCAGCAGCCAAGATGCCCGGGGACAGGGTCTATACGAGCAGTACTTC.